These 6 T cell receptor beta chains came from one sample sequenced in a study of stem cell transplantation in POMP-related autoinflammatory disease. The assay was immunoSEQ multiplex PCR, and TCRdb's table has in-frame clones only and misses some. Of roughly 6,900 clones in the sample, about four fifths were seen once. Sequenced material: a CXCR5-defined cell subset from PBMCs. All receptors come from a human donor in good health.

This clone has a handful of counts. The V gene is TRBV5-1, the J gene TRBJ1-2; the match to TRBD1 covers 8 bases. There are 13 residues in the CDR3. Germline CDR1 is SGHRS and CDR2 is YFSETQ. Losses at the gene ends were 4 bases for V and 6 bases for J; bases not matched to a gene: 5. The CDR3 DNA reads as TGCGCCAGCAGCCTGGACAGGGCGAATGGCTACACCTTC. It encodes CASSLDRANGYTF. Full variable domain (rest looked up from reference TRBV5-1 and TRBJ1-2): KAGVTQTPRYLIKTRGQQVTLSCSPISGHRSVSWYQQTPGQGLQFLFEYFSETQRNKGNFPGRFSGRQFSNSRSEMNVSTLELGDSALYLCASSLDRANGYTFGSGTRLTVV.

This chain joins TRBV19 and TRBJ1-2; 8 bases line up with TRBD1. V trimming: 10 bases; J trimming: 6 bases; junction bases outside the gene matches: 13. Germline assignment: CDR1 LNHDA and CDR2 SQIVND (reference sequence). The CDR3 loop spans 14 amino acids. The CDR3: CATKDRTGRDGYTF. DNA for the CDR3: TGTGCCACCAAGGATAGGACAGGGCGTGATGGCTACACCTTC.

This chain connects TRBV19 to TRBJ2-6, with no clear D. The germline gives CDR1 LNHDA, CDR2 SQIVND (reference sequence). The CDR3 loop spans 18 amino acids. Trimming cost V 5 bases and J 3 bases, with 20 bases left between them. The DNA of the CDR3 is TGTGCCAGTAGTTCACTGAGGTTACCCTCTGGTGGGGCCAACGTCCTGACTTTC. Encoded protein: CASSSLRLPSGGANVLTF.

This sequence joins TRBV6-1 and TRBJ2-5; D is possibly TRBD1 (6 bases). The V end was cut by 2 bases, the J end by 5 bases, with 9 bases between. CDR1 is MNHNS, CDR2 SASEGT, per germline. This CDR3 spans 13 amino acids. The CDR3 DNA is TGTGCCAGCAGTGAATTGAGGGGGGAGACCCAGTACTTC. Protein product: CASSELRGETQYF.

The V gene is TRBV28, the J gene TRBJ1-5; D gene uncertain. Per germline, CDR1 MDHEN and CDR2 SYDVKM. CDR3 length equals 15 residues. Trimming pared 1 base from V and 5 bases from J, leaving 12 bases between. CDR3 DNA: TGTGCCAGCAGTTTATTAGGACGGACTGATCAGCCCCAGCATTTT. It specifies CASSLLGRTDQPQHF. The full variable domain, rest sourced from reference TRBV28 and TRBJ1-5, is DVKVTQSSRYLVKRTGEKVFLECVQDMDHENMFWYRQDPGLGLRLIYFSYDVKMKEKGDIPEGYSVSREKKERFSLILESASTNQTSMYLCASSLLGRTDQPQHFGDGTRLSIL.

In this sample, this clone turned up once. The genes are TRBV28 and TRBJ2-2, with 7 positions matching TRBD1. The CDR3 spans 16 residues. V was pared by 4 bases and J by 7 bases, with 12 bases of the junction left unmatched. The germline CDR1 and CDR2 sequences are MDHEN and SYDVKM. The CDR3, as DNA: TGTGCCAGCAGTTCTTGGGCCTGGGACAGCCGCGGGGAGCTGTTTTTT. Residues: CASSSWAWDSRGELFF.